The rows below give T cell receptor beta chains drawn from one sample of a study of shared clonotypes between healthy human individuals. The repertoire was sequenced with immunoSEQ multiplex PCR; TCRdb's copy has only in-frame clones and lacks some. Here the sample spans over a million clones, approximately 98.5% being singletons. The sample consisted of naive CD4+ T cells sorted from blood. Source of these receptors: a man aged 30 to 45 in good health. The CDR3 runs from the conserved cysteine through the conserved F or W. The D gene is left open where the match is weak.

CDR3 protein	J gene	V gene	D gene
CASSLPRGAGGYEQYF	TRBJ2-7	TRBV28	TRBD2
CASSSVYEQYF	TRBJ2-7	TRBV7-2	.
CASRHAPMSGPTGELFF	TRBJ2-2	TRBV9	.
CASSPTTSGRSDTQYF	TRBJ2-3	TRBV19	TRBD2
CATSRGTEAFF	TRBJ1-1	TRBV19	.
CASSLGRTSGREGEQFF	TRBJ2-1	TRBV7-9	TRBD2
CASSNRDAEKLFF	TRBJ1-4	TRBV7-9	.
CASSKGSAGQPQHF	TRBJ1-5	TRBV21-1	.
CASSSGLASITGELFF	TRBJ2-2	TRBV7-2	TRBD2
CASSGRKAGTYSYEQYF	TRBJ2-7	TRBV18	.
CASSPLPYQETQYF	TRBJ2-5	TRBV18	.
CASSQHSTDTQYF	TRBJ2-3	TRBV18	.
CSADLYGYTF	TRBJ1-2	TRBV20-1	.
CASSEGHGAIQETQYF	TRBJ2-5	TRBV25-1	.
CASSSRPALLEQYF	TRBJ2-7	TRBV7-9	.
CASSVVTGEQFF	TRBJ2-1	TRBV9	.
CASSLYRGGEQYF	TRBJ2-7	TRBV5-4	.
CASSLGLAGGPKETQYF	TRBJ2-5	TRBV5-4	TRBD2
CASSRDRCKKSSGNTIYF	TRBJ1-3	TRBV21-1	.
CASSPGRGVLYEQYF	TRBJ2-7	TRBV14	.
CASSPRITRQGPRESQQYF	TRBJ2-7	TRBV28	.
CASSEDREYYEKLFF	TRBJ1-4	TRBV18	TRBD1
CASSRTSITGNTIYF	TRBJ1-3	TRBV7-8	.
CASSIPRRPRDTIYF	TRBJ1-3	TRBV19	.
CASSGLGQGYEQYF	TRBJ2-7	TRBV6-1	TRBD1
CASSPGTGEPWSPQHF	TRBJ1-5	TRBV5-5	TRBD1
CASSLFGQGTPTNEKLFF	TRBJ1-4	TRBV27	TRBD1
CASSSYSYEQYF	TRBJ2-7	TRBV5-1	.
CASTLRDRGRLRRSYNEQFF	TRBJ2-1	TRBV28	TRBD1
CASSYYADTEAFF	TRBJ1-1	TRBV6-5	.
CASSVLPAGGGNEQFF	TRBJ2-1	TRBV9	TRBD2
CASGNRGEVYEQFF	TRBJ2-1	TRBV10-1	TRBD1
CAISPGVQETQYF	TRBJ2-5	TRBV10-3	.
CASSLDPQPQHF	TRBJ1-5	TRBV5-8	.
CSVLGTGFHEQYF	TRBJ2-7	TRBV29-1	TRBD1
CASSPPQEDGYTF	TRBJ1-2	TRBV5-4	.
CASANGGSSYNEQFF	TRBJ2-1	TRBV12-5	.
CASSLSSILTF	TRBJ2-6	TRBV11-3	.
CASMGLASEQFF	TRBJ2-1	TRBV2	TRBD2
CASSSGSVQGIPVF	TRBJ2-1	TRBV7-6	.
CASSPTSGRAWETQYF	TRBJ2-5	TRBV18	TRBD2
CASSSKTGGRDTQYF	TRBJ2-3	TRBV7-3	TRBD1
CASSQRLAQTYEQYF	TRBJ2-7	TRBV27	TRBD2
CASSALIRNTIYF	TRBJ1-3	TRBV7-2	.
CASSPLPGQGSGYGYTF	TRBJ1-2	TRBV9	TRBD1
CASSLAVLAGRDEQFF	TRBJ2-1	TRBV5-1	TRBD2
CASSLVLVQETQYF	TRBJ2-5	TRBV7-8	.
CASSLSGAGYHQPQHF	TRBJ1-5	TRBV28	.
CASSVGRVTEQYF	TRBJ2-7	TRBV9	.
CASSILAGGESFRDEQYF	TRBJ2-7	TRBV19	TRBD1
CASTKDLGTYGYTF	TRBJ1-2	TRBV19	.
CSVMGLRNTGELFF	TRBJ2-2	TRBV29-1	.
CASSLGLAAYNEQFF	TRBJ2-1	TRBV5-4	TRBD2
CASLRGGRTEAFF	TRBJ1-1	TRBV28	.
CASSSPAQAYYEQYF	TRBJ2-7	TRBV27	.
CASRGGLNTDTQYF	TRBJ2-3	TRBV2	TRBD2
CASSPTGADTQYF	TRBJ2-3	TRBV11-1	.
CASSPSTATSTDTQYF	TRBJ2-3	TRBV6-6	.
CASSLEGTTEAFF	TRBJ1-1	TRBV7-2	.